Sequencing of this T cell receptor beta chain was carried out in a study of cytomegalovirus exposure and HLA in healthy donors. Study results and limitations: Across HLA loci, a later analysis found differing TCR association rates, with DRB1 most and HLA-C fewest. In a later analysis, the majority of CMV-associated beta chains seemingly showed HLA restriction.

V lost 4 bases and J lost 9, with 15 bases in between. The CDR3 spans 13 residues. The germline V gene has CDR1 PRHDT and CDR2 FYEKMQ (reference sequence). This PCR relied on a set of 60 Vbeta primers and 13 Jbeta primers. Sequencing was performed with immunoSEQ multiplex PCR; in TCRdb, only in-frame clones are kept and a portion is missing. The table lists around 140,000 clones, 70% to 90% of them singletons. A word on this clone: The antigen remains unidentified.

The chain combines TRBV13 with TRBJ1-1, with D tentatively TRBD1 (6 bases). The receptor's source is a woman between 40 and 50 years old in good health and CMV-seronegative. The sequencing sample was made of PBMCs. CDR3 residues: CASSSRTAFKAFF. DNA for the CDR3: TGTGCCAGCAGCTCCCGGACAGCTTTTAAAGCTTTCTTT.